This is a list of T cell receptor beta chains from one sample in a study of cytomegalovirus exposure and HLA in healthy donors. Clones were sequenced by immunoSEQ multiplex PCR, and TCRdb holds only the in-frame ones, with some missing. The repertoire includes about 69,000 clones, about 95% of them detected once, and 1% sits in the top ten. The source material was PBMCs. The origin of the receptors is a woman in her late teens or twenties in good health and CMV-seronegative. The CDR3 runs from the conserved cysteine through the conserved F or W.

cdr3_length j_call v_call cdr3_aa
15 TRBJ2-2 TRBV6-5 CASSDSGSSTGELFF
12 TRBJ1-2 TRBV29-1 CSVGQGGHGYTF
14 TRBJ2-1 TRBV27 CASSSNRGGNEQFF
15 TRBJ2-7 TRBV29-1 CSVVEGRTRVYEQYF
15 TRBJ2-7 TRBV4-3 CASSLTASGAYEQYF
16 TRBJ1-1 TRBV6-6 CASSHQTGSGDTEAFF
15 TRBJ2-5 TRBV7-9 CASSSRDRGRETQYF
13 TRBJ2-5 TRBV27 CASSRDSQETQYF
14 TRBJ2-1 TRBV27 CASGHRVRYNEQFF
15 TRBJ1-1 TRBV4-3 CASSPDLTGARRAFF
16 TRBJ2-6 TRBV4-1 CASSQDYGNGANVLTF
15 TRBJ2-7 TRBV27 CASSLRTSEIYEQYF
13 TRBJ2-3 TRBV10-3 CATLLAGTDTQYF
14 TRBJ1-5 TRBV6-6 CASRDSAVDQPQHF
16 TRBJ2-3 TRBV6-5 CASSSLSGGAPDTQYF
15 TRBJ2-5 TRBV27 CASSPRTRDQETQYF
14 TRBJ1-1 TRBV6-5 CASSYQGVNTEAFF
16 TRBJ1-1 TRBV2 CASSELTGGNVAEAFF
15 TRBJ2-7 TRBV9 CASSPRSDVAYEQYF
13 TRBJ1-4 TRBV6-6 CASSYIPGEKLFF
13 TRBJ1-2 TRBV6-5 CASSYYRGYGYTF
10 TRBJ1-4 TRBV29-1 CSVENEKLFF
14 TRBJ2-7 TRBV11-2 CASSLSRETYEQYF
14 TRBJ1-2 TRBV7-9 CASSPGATNYGYTF
14 TRBJ2-7 TRBV7-8 CASSTLQRGGEQYF
14 TRBJ1-1 TRBV11-2 CASSWGQGNTEAFF
14 TRBJ2-2 TRBV2 CASSEGQGVRELFF
13 TRBJ1-2 TRBV28 CASSLSGLAGYTF
18 TRBJ2-3 TRBV2 CASRSWTSGGDYTDTQYF
14 TRBJ2-3 TRBV19 CASRLTGITDTQYF
13 TRBJ2-3 TRBV6-5 CASRSPSTDTQYF
13 TRBJ2-7 TRBV6-5 CASRLAGGYEQYF
17 TRBJ1-4 TRBV4-2 CASSQDGVGQGNEKLFF
14 TRBJ1-1 TRBV5-6 CASSTSGVNTEAFF
10 TRBJ1-2 TRBV7-9 CASSLRGYTF
15 TRBJ1-2 TRBV11-1 CASSKDGGDYYGYTF
13 TRBJ2-1 TRBV6-6 CASSYSSSGEQFF
11 TRBJ1-2 TRBV15 CATSSSYGYTF
15 TRBJ1-2 TRBV28 CASRPPGHSNYGYTF
12 TRBJ2-7 TRBV6-1 CASRVRTYEQYF
16 TRBJ1-2 TRBV6-1 CASSEALGLANYGYTF
12 TRBJ2-2 TRBV6-5 CASSRRAGELFF
14 TRBJ1-5 TRBV5-6 CASSRGGRGQPQHF
13 TRBJ1-1 TRBV6-5 CASSYQEDTEAFF
14 TRBJ2-3 TRBV18 CASSRDSEGATQYF
14 TRBJ1-6 TRBV19 CASGGTGGNSPLHF
17 TRBJ1-4 TRBV5-6 CASSLANQIIVGEKLFF
15 TRBJ2-5 TRBV7-6 CASSFNRLAQETQYF
15 TRBJ2-3 TRBV11-2 CASSSRQEFTDTQYF
15 TRBJ2-1 TRBV9 CASSEEGLGYNEQFF
15 TRBJ2-1 TRBV28 CASSLGLAGANEQFF
13 TRBJ2-5 TRBV12-5 CASGPPVQETQYF
11 TRBJ2-1 TRBV7-6 CASSFDNEQFF
14 TRBJ1-1 TRBV18 CASSVDRLNTEAFF
15 TRBJ2-7 TRBV9 CASSVGGGPFYEQYF
15 TRBJ2-7 TRBV28 CASRPSGRVSYEQYF
16 TRBJ2-2 TRBV2 CASSERGGAGTGELFF
15 TRBJ1-5 TRBV21-1 CASSHSGTGPWPQHF